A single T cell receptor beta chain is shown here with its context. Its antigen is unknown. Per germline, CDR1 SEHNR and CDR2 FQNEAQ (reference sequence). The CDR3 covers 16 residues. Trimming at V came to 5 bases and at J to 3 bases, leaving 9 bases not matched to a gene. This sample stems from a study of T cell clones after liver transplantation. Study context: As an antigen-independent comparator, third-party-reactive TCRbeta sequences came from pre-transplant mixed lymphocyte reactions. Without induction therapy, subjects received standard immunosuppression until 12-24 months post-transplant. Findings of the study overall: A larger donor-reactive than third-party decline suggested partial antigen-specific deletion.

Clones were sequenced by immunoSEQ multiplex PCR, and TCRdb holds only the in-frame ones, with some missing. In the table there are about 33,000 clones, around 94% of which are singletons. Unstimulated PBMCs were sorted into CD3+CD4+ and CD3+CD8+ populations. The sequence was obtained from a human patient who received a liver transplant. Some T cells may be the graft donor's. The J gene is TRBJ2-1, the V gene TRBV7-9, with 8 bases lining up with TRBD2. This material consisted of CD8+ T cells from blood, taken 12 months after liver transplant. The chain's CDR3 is CASSVSGSGGYNEQFF. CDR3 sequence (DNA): TGTGCCAGCAGCGTGAGCGGGAGCGGCGGCTACAATGAGCAGTTCTTC.